Presented here are 22 T cell receptor beta chains from one specimen sequenced in a study of breast tumors, draining lymph nodes, adjacent tissues. One entry per CDR3 protein, called by TCRdb with MiXCR from the multiplex PCR reads. The sample holds approximately 13,000 distinct CDR3 sequences, about 50% seen once. Sequences were obtained from tumor-adjacent breast tissue. Receptor source: a female donor with breast cancer. Some clones in this sample may be carry-over from other donors' samples.

This clonotype was recorded at least ten times. This chain connects TRBV18 to TRBJ2-1; D is undetermined. Germline V gene lookup returns CDR1 KGHSH and CDR2 LQKENI. There are 15 residues in the CDR3. V lost 2 bases to trimming and J lost 9 bases, with 17 bases between them. The CDR3 DNA is TGTGCCAGCTCACCATCGGTTGCGGCAGGCGGTGAGCAGTTCTTC. Residues: CASSPSVAAGGEQFF. The full variable domain, with the rest looked up from reference TRBV18 and TRBJ2-1, is NAGVMQNPRHLVRRRGQEARLRCSPMKGHSHVYWYRQLPEEGLKFMVYLQKENIIDESGMPKERFSAEFPKEGPSILRIQQVVRGDSAAYFCASSPSVAAGGEQFFGPGTRLTVL.

This clonotype rates as medium-sized (0.01 to 0.1%). The chain has TRBV7-3 and TRBJ2-2, with a tentative D call TRBD1 (5 bases). This CDR3 spans 13 amino acids. Germline CDR1 is SGHTA and CDR2 is FQGTGA. The germline V and J ends were trimmed by 5 bases and 6 bases, with 10 bases remaining between them. The CDR3 DNA is TGTGCCAGCAGCCCCATAGGGGCCGGGGAGCTGTTTTTT. Translation: CASSPIGAGELFF.

Ten or more counts support this clonotype. The V call is TRBV5-1, the J call TRBJ2-2; the match to TRBD2 covers 14 bases. V trimming: 4 bases; J trimming: 6 bases; junction bases outside the gene matches: 5. The V gene's germline CDR1 is SGHRS and CDR2 YFSETQ. CDR3 size: 16 residues. The CDR3 DNA is TGCGCCAGCAGCCCGGGACTAGCGGGAGTGGCCGGGGAGCTGTTTTTT. Translating gives CASSPGLAGVAGELFF.

Ten or more counts support this clonotype. The chain combines TRBV18 with TRBJ1-3, with TRBD1 matching 7 bases. The CDR3 is made up of 15 amino acids. J gave up 3 bases and V 2 bases, and 4 bases lay outside the gene matches. In germline, CDR1 is KGHSH, CDR2 LQKENI. CDR3 nucleotide sequence: TGTGCCAGCTCACCATCAGGGGGAGGTGGAAACACCATATATTTT. It translates to CASSPSGGGGNTIYF.

V usage is TRBV4-1 and J usage is TRBJ1-2; 9 nucleotides match TRBD1. CDR1 and CDR2 (germline): MGHRA, YSYEKL. The CDR3 extends over 18 amino acids. V lost 0 bases and J lost 5; bases outside the gene matches: 13. The CDR3 bases are TGCGCCAGCAGCCAAGAAGGGACCGGGACAGGGTCGTCTTATGGCTACACCTTC. This encodes CASSQEGTGTGSSYGYTF.

The chain combines TRBV5-5 with TRBJ2-3, with D tentatively TRBD2 (5 bases). The CDR3 length is 15 residues. Germline V gives CDR1 SGHKS, CDR2 YYEKEE (reference sequence). Trimming shortened V by 3 bases and J by 3 bases, and 14 bases separated the two germline ends. CDR3 in DNA: TGTGCCAGCAGCTATCCGCGGTCGGGGACAGATACGCAGTATTTT. Translation: CASSYPRSGTDTQYF.

Concerning this clonotype: This may be a read error, as it is one base from a much larger clone. The gene calls are TRBV15 and TRBJ2-7; 12 bases map to TRBD1. Germline lookup yields CDR1 LNHNV and CDR2 YYDKDF (reference sequence). The J segment lost 7 bases and the V segment lost 5 bases, leaving 6 bases of the junction unmatched. The CDR3 is 14 amino acids. CDR3 amino acids: CATSGGQGAREQYF. In DNA, the CDR3 is TGTGCCACCAGCGGGGGACAGGGGGCGCGGGAGCAGTACTTC. Full variable domain (missing parts from reference TRBV15 and TRBJ2-7): DAMVIQNPRYQVTQFGKPVTLSCSQTLNHNVMYWYQQKSSQAPKLLFHYYDKDFNNEADTPDNFQSRRPNTSFCFLDIRSPGLGDTAMYLCATSGGQGAREQYFGPGTRLTVT.

J is TRBJ1-3 and V is TRBV2, with no clear D. The CDR3 is 13 amino acids. V shed 7 bases and J shed 2 bases, with 9 bases lying between them. Germline lookup yields CDR1 SNHLY and CDR2 FYNNEI. CDR3 nucleotide sequence: TGTGCCAGCAACGGGGTAACTGGAAACACCATATATTTT. It encodes CASNGVTGNTIYF.

V and J are TRBV12-3 or TRBV12-4 and TRBJ2-3, with 10 bases that match TRBD1. This CDR3 region has 17 residues. Trimming removed 1 base from V and 4 bases from J; junction bases left unmatched: 8. The CDR3 DNA is TGTGCCAGCAGTTTAGGGTGGGGACAGGGGCTCGCAGATACGCAGTATTTT. Translation gives CASSLGWGQGLADTQYF.

The count of this clonotype is one. The gene calls are TRBV14 and TRBJ2-7; D is unclear. Trimming took off 4 bases at V and 3 bases at J, with 4 bases between the two ends. This CDR3 contains 11 residues. Per the germline V gene, CDR1 is SGHDN and CDR2 is FVKESK. In DNA, the CDR3 is TGTGCCAGCAGCCGTTACTACGAGCAGTACTTC. Translating gives CASSRYYEQYF.

In its sample, this clonotype was seen many times. This chain connects TRBV5-1 to TRBJ2-5; D remains unclear. There are 14 residues in the CDR3. The V end lost 5 bases, the J end lost 2 bases, and 13 bases lay between the germline ends. The germline V gene encodes CDR1 SGHRS and CDR2 YFSETQ. The CDR3 DNA sequence: TGCGCCAGCAGTTCTGACGTATCACAAGAGACCCAGTACTTC. Its protein product is CASSSDVSQETQYF.

The chain employs TRBV9 and TRBJ2-3, with 7 bases aligning to TRBD2. The J segment lost 12 bases and the V segment lost 6 bases, leaving 16 bases of the junction unmatched. Germline assignment: CDR1 SGDLS and CDR2 YYNGEE. CDR3 length: 14 residues. The CDR3 loop is CASTPVGGGSTQYF. The CDR3 nucleotides read TGTGCCAGCACCCCCGTTGGGGGGGGAAGTACCCAGTATTTT.

On this clonotype itself: Given a much more abundant clone one base away, this may be a read error. The J gene is TRBJ2-4, the V gene TRBV4-1; D unresolved. CDR3 length: 13 amino acids. Germline V lookup: CDR1 MGHRA, CDR2 YSYEKL. The CDR3: CASSETPLNIPYF. The CDR3 coding sequence is TGCGCCAGCAGTGAGACCCCCCTAAACATTCCGTACTTC.

This sequence joins TRBV29-1 and TRBJ2-3; 8 bases map to TRBD2. Germline CDR1 SQVTM, CDR2 ANQGSEA. This CDR3 comprises 21 residues. J was trimmed by 2 bases and V by 2 bases; bases with no gene match: 24. The CDR3 here is CSVEFLSPGGKTSPHTDTQYF. CDR3 sequence (DNA): TGCAGCGTTGAATTTCTTTCCCCGGGGGGGAAGACTAGCCCACACACAGATACGCAGTATTTT.

This clonotype is medium-sized. The chain links TRBV9 to TRBJ2-3, with D possibly being TRBD2 (6 bases). The germline CDR1 and CDR2 sequences are SGDLS and YYNGEE. Trimming pared 9 bases from V and 5 bases from J, leaving 16 bases between. This CDR3 has 13 amino acids. This chain's CDR3 is CATNRENIDTQYF. CDR3 DNA sequence: TGTGCCACGAATCGGGAGAACATAGATACGCAGTATTTT.

This clonotype was counted at least ten times. CDR3 loop: CASSKGPGNTIYF. DNA of the CDR3: TGTGCCAGCAGTAAGGGTCCCGGAAACACCATATATTTT. The chain combines TRBV6-1 with TRBJ1-3; D is unclear. Germline V lookup: CDR1 MNHNS, CDR2 SASEGT. The ends were cut back, 5 bases at V and 4 bases at J, with 9 bases in the middle. The CDR3 spans 13 residues.

This clonotype was detected many times. The V gene is TRBV13, the J gene TRBJ2-1, with 8 nucleotides matching TRBD2. The V and J ends lost 2 bases and 9 bases, in that order; junction bases with no gene match: 18. Germline CDR1 reads PRHDT; CDR2 reads FYEKMQ (reference sequence). The CDR3 is made up of 18 amino acids. CDR3 nucleotide sequence: TGTGCCAGCAGCTTAACTCTAGCGGGCGGTAAGAATAAGGGTGAGCAGTTCTTC. It encodes CASSLTLAGGKNKGEQFF.

This clonotype was observed at least ten times. A much larger clone sits a single nucleotide away, making a read error possible. This chain uses TRBV11-3 with TRBJ2-7; TRBD2 agrees at 8 bases. CDR1 and CDR2 (germline): SGHNT, YENEEA. Trimming took 5 bases from V and 2 from J; bases not matched to a gene: 5. The CDR3 is 14 amino acids. The DNA for the CDR3 is TGTGCCAGCAGCCGCCAGCGGGGGACCTACGAGCAGTACTTC. Residues: CASSRQRGTYEQYF. Based on the CDR3 plus reference TRBV11-3 and TRBJ2-7, the full variable domain is EAGVVQSPRYKIIEKKQPVAFWCNPISGHNTLYWYLQNLGQGPELLIRYENEEAVDDSQLPKDRFSAERLKGVDSTLKIQPAELGDSAVYLCASSRQRGTYEQYFGPGTRLTVT.

For this clonotype: Its ends do not fully match the called genes, so a read error is possible. The genes are TRBV20-1 and TRBJ2-7; D unresolved. There are 13 residues in the CDR3. Germline V gene lookup returns CDR1 DFQATT and CDR2 SNEGSKA (reference sequence). The DNA for the CDR3 is TGTAGTGCTAGGACCCCGGGCGCCTACGAGCAGTACTTC. Protein: CSARTPGAYEQYF.

The rearrangement joins TRBV7-4 to TRBJ2-7; 12 positions agree with TRBD2. J gave up 4 bases and V 5 bases, and 3 bases lay outside the gene matches. The CDR3 runs 14 residues. Germline CDR1 SGHVT, CDR2 SQSDAQ. CDR3 nucleotides: TGTGCCAGCAGCGCGGGACTAGCGGGTTACGAGCAGTACTTC. Encoded protein: CASSAGLAGYEQYF.

This clonotype was recorded many times. The chain joins TRBV9 to TRBJ2-2; tentatively, D is TRBD2 (6 bases). CDR1 is SGDLS and CDR2 is YYNGEE in the germline V gene. The germline V and J ends were trimmed by 3 bases and 5 bases, with 17 bases remaining between them. The CDR3 loop spans 16 amino acids. The CDR3 nucleotides read TGTGCCAGCAGCGACCGACAATTAGGAGGGACCGGGGAGCTGTTTTTT. Translating it yields CASSDRQLGGTGELFF.

Notes on this clonotype: This could be a read error, since a much larger clone is one nucleotide away. The rearrangement uses TRBV14 and TRBJ1-2; D possibly corresponds to TRBD1 (5 bases). The CDR3 spans 15 residues. Per germline, CDR1 SGHDN and CDR2 FVKESK. This CDR3 is CASSHVGRGYYGSTF. The CDR3 DNA sequence: TGTGCCAGCAGCCACGTGGGACGGGGCTACTATGGCTCCACCTTC. Supplemented by reference TRBV14 and TRBJ1-2, the full variable domain reads EAGVTQFPSHSVIEKGQTVTLRCDPISGHDNLYWYRRVMGKEIKFLLHFVKESKQDESGMPNNRFLAERTGGTYSTLKVQPAELEDSGVYFCASSHVGRGYYGSTFGSGTRLTVV.